The present T cell receptor (beta chain) was sequenced within a study of blood T cell repertoires in COVID-19. Here immunoSEQ multiplex PCR was the method, and the copy in TCRdb shows in-frame clones only, minus some. The sample has about 58,000 clones, more than 85% seen once. The V and J ends lost 4 bases and 4 bases, in that order; junction bases with no gene match: 9. Germline V gene lookup returns CDR1 SGDLS and CDR2 YYNGEE. The CDR3 contains 16 residues. This sequence was found in a woman in her 70s with active COVID-19. The specimen sequenced was peripheral blood. The chain couples TRBV9 to TRBJ2-7; 12 nucleotides line up with TRBD2. In DNA, the CDR3 is TGTGCCAGCAGCCCCACACTAGCGGGAGGTCTTTACGAGCAGTACTTC. It is translated as CASSPTLAGGLYEQYF.